One and the same sample provided the 16 T cell receptor beta chains below, sequenced in a study of blood T cell repertoires in COVID-19. Assay used: immunoSEQ multiplex PCR; TCRdb lists only in-frame clones, some missing. The sample shows some 310,000 clones, 90% of them seen only once. The specimen sequenced was peripheral blood. These TCRs come from a woman in her 30s with COVID-19, enrolled during active disease.

The genes are TRBV30 and TRBJ2-1; 11 positions match TRBD2. CDR3 length: 14 amino acids. From germline, CDR1 is GTSNPN and CDR2 SVGIG (reference sequence). V was pared by 7 bases and J by 3 bases, with 5 bases of the junction left unmatched. CDR3 in DNA: TGTGCCTTACTAGCGGGAGTACTCTACAATGAGCAGTTCTTC. Residues: CALLAGVLYNEQFF.

The V gene is TRBV28, the J gene TRBJ1-2; D gene ambiguous. Germline V gives CDR1 MDHEN, CDR2 SYDVKM. The germline V and J ends were trimmed by 6 bases and 0 bases, with 2 bases remaining between them. This CDR3 region has 11 residues. The CDR3 here is CASSTNYGYTF. The DNA of the CDR3 is TGTGCCAGCAGCACTAACTATGGCTACACCTTC.

This chain joins TRBV7-9 and TRBJ2-5; tentative D call: TRBD1 (5 bases). Germline V gene data show CDR1 as SEHNR and CDR2 as FQNEAQ (reference sequence). The CDR3 covers 14 residues. V dropped 5 bases and J dropped 4 bases, with 14 bases sitting between them. The CDR3, as DNA: TGTGCCAGCAGCCCCGCAGGGATACGAGAGACCCAGTACTTC. It yields the protein CASSPAGIRETQYF.

CDR3 sequence: CASAPRGTGREETQYF. In DNA, the CDR3 is TGTGCCAGCGCCCCCCGAGGGACAGGGCGTGAAGAGACCCAGTACTTC. This chain uses TRBV28 with TRBJ2-5, with 9 bases identical to TRBD1. The J segment lost 3 bases and the V segment lost 8 bases, leaving 13 bases of the junction unmatched. The length of the CDR3 is 16 residues. The germline V gene has CDR1 MDHEN and CDR2 SYDVKM. Using reference TRBV28 and TRBJ2-5 for the parts outside the CDR3, the full variable domain is DVKVTQSSRYLVKRTGEKVFLECVQDMDHENMFWYRQDPGLGLRLIYFSYDVKMKEKGDIPEGYSVSREKKERFSLILESASTNQTSMYLCASAPRGTGREETQYFGPGTRLLVL.

The chain joins TRBV11-3 to TRBJ2-3; TRBD1 matches 9 bases. In germline, CDR1 is SGHNT, CDR2 YENEEA. With V trimmed by 0 bases and J by 6 bases, 4 bases remained unmatched. This CDR3 has 15 amino acids. CDR3 DNA: TGTGCCAGCAGCTTAGAAGACAGGGGGTTCGATACGCAGTATTTT. Translated, it gives CASSLEDRGFDTQYF.

The rearrangement joins TRBV7-7 to TRBJ2-1, with D unresolved. Looked up from germline, CDR1 is SSHAT and CDR2 is FNYEAQ (reference sequence). V dropped 1 base and J dropped 0 bases, with 7 bases sitting between them. CDR3 length: 15 amino acids. The CDR3 nucleotides read TGTGCCAGCAGCTTAGGTCCGAGCTCCTACAATGAGCAGTTCTTC. Protein: CASSLGPSSYNEQFF.

The rearrangement uses TRBV18 and TRBJ1-2, with D perhaps TRBD1 (6 bases). Trimming stripped 3 bases from V and 3 bases from J, with 8 bases between. The CDR3 length is 13 residues. CDR1 is KGHSH and CDR2 is LQKENI in the germline V gene. The CDR3 loop reads CASSPGADYGYTF. The DNA for the CDR3 is TGTGCCAGCTCACCGGGGGCGGACTATGGCTACACCTTC.

The chain carries TRBV5-1 and TRBJ1-2; TRBD1 might be the D (5 bases). Germline loops: CDR1 SGHRS, CDR2 YFSETQ. V was pared by 0 bases and J by 3 bases, with 9 bases between. The CDR3 extends over 14 amino acids. CDR3 nucleotide sequence: TGCGCCAGCAGCTTGGCGACGACAGACTATGGCTACACCTTC. It codes for CASSLATTDYGYTF.

V gene TRBV4-1 combines with J gene TRBJ2-7, with 9 positions matching TRBD2. V was clipped by 1 base and J by 6 bases; unmatched bases: 4. Germline values: CDR1 MGHRA, CDR2 YSYEKL. The CDR3 spans 14 residues. The chain's CDR3 is CASSQAQREVEQYF. In DNA, the CDR3 is TGCGCCAGCAGCCAAGCCCAGCGGGAGGTCGAGCAGTACTTC.

The chain couples TRBV4-1 to TRBJ2-7, with D possibly matching TRBD2 (6 bases). This CDR3 is 14 amino acids long. V shed 6 bases and J shed 0 bases, with 12 bases lying between them. Germline assignment: CDR1 MGHRA and CDR2 YSYEKL. In DNA, the CDR3 is TGCGCCAGCAGTCCCGGGACTTACTCCTACGAGCAGTACTTC. Its translation is CASSPGTYSYEQYF.

This chain connects TRBV6-5 to TRBJ2-2; possible D gene TRBD2, 5 bases. This CDR3 spans 15 amino acids. V shed 6 bases and J shed 2 bases, with 13 bases lying between them. Germline assignment: CDR1 MNHEY and CDR2 SVGAGI. CDR3 DNA sequence: TGTGCCAGCAGCCGTCTGGCGGGCAACACCGGGGAGCTGTTTTTT. Translation gives CASSRLAGNTGELFF.

The chain combines TRBV7-9 with TRBJ2-2; TRBD1 might be the D (5 bases). CDR1 SEHNR and CDR2 FQNEAQ come from the germline V gene (reference sequence). V shed 5 bases and J shed 0 bases, with 16 bases lying between them. The CDR3 length is 17 residues. DNA of the CDR3: TGTGCCAGCAGCCTTCCCCTGGGGCAATCGAACACCGGGGAGCTGTTTTTT. Translated: CASSLPLGQSNTGELFF.

The V and J genes are TRBV12-5 and TRBJ2-3; D is unclear. This CDR3 has 14 residues. Trimming took off 5 bases at V and 2 bases at J, with 11 bases between the two ends. Germline-derived CDR1 and CDR2 are LGHNT and FRNRAP. The CDR3, as DNA: TGTGCTAGTGGTCCGCCGGGTCCCACAGATACGCAGTATTTT. It is translated as CASGPPGPTDTQYF. Full variable domain (missing parts from reference TRBV12-5 and TRBJ2-3): DARVTQTPRHKVTEMGQEVTMRCQPILGHNTVFWYRQTMMQGLELLAYFRNRAPLDDSGMPKDRFSAEMPDATLATLKIQPSEPRDSAVYFCASGPPGPTDTQYFGPGTRLTVL.

The chain joins TRBV19 to TRBJ2-7, with TRBD2 matching 15 bases. Trimming cost V 4 bases and J 4 bases; bases outside gene matches: 2. Germline V gives CDR1 LNHDA, CDR2 SQIVND (reference sequence). The CDR3 runs 15 residues. This CDR3 reads CASSTGLAGGYEQYF. CDR3 DNA sequence: TGTGCCAGTAGTACGGGACTAGCGGGAGGTTACGAGCAGTACTTC.

The V and J genes are TRBV5-1 and TRBJ2-1; 11 bases match TRBD1. V was pared by 4 bases and J by 4 bases, with 4 bases of the junction left unmatched. CDR1 is SGHRS, CDR2 YFSETQ, per germline. The CDR3 is 15 residues long. The CDR3, as DNA: TGCGCCAGCAGCACGGGGACAGGGGGATACAATGAGCAGTTCTTC. Translated: CASSTGTGGYNEQFF.

This chain connects TRBV5-1 to TRBJ1-2, with 8 bases lining up with TRBD1. Germline V CDR1 and CDR2: SGHRS, YFSETQ. V was pared by 0 bases and J by 6 bases, with 7 bases of the junction left unmatched. This CDR3 region has 15 residues. This chain's CDR3 is CASSLGDRGSNGYTF. The CDR3 nucleotides are TGCGCCAGCAGCTTGGGAGACAGGGGCAGCAATGGCTACACCTTC. Full variable domain (outside the CDR3, taken from reference TRBV5-1 and TRBJ1-2): KAGVTQTPRYLIKTRGQQVTLSCSPISGHRSVSWYQQTPGQGLQFLFEYFSETQRNKGNFPGRFSGRQFSNSRSEMNVSTLELGDSALYLCASSLGDRGSNGYTFGSGTRLTVV.